This is a list of T cell receptor beta chains from one sample in a study of OX40 agonist ivuxolimab in advanced cancers. Profiling relied on immunoSEQ multiplex PCR, and the TCRdb table lists in-frame clones only, not all of them. In the table there are approximately 52,000 clones, roughly 81% of which are singletons. The specimen comprised CD4+ or CD8+ T cells sorted from blood, sampled in a trial of the OX40 agonist ivuxolimab. These receptors all come from an adult with an advanced solid tumor such as melanoma, head and neck, liver or kidney cancer. CDR3s include the opening cysteine and the closing phenylalanine or tryptophan. D genes are given only for firm matches. Not all rows give a size; the values are once, few, many and, for expanded clones, a class.

NA,TRBV11-2,NA,TRBJ1-3,15,CASSFGNAPGNTIYF,TGTGCCAGCAGCTTTGGCAATGCCCCTGGAAACACCATATATTTT
NA,TRBV5-4,TRBD1,TRBJ1-4,13,CASSSLNRGQLFF,TGTGCCAGCAGCTCTCTAAACAGGGGGCAACTGTTTTTT
NA,TRBV18,NA,TRBJ1-5,16,CASSPRLTGSDQPQHF,TGTGCCAGCTCACCCCGTTTAACAGGGTCGGATCAGCCCCAGCATTTT
NA,TRBV2,NA,TRBJ1-3,14,CAIPGTASGNTIYF,TGTGCCATCCCGGGGACGGCCTCTGGAAACACCATATATTTT
NA,TRBV2,TRBD1,TRBJ2-7,14,CASSGQGRSYEQYF,TGTGCCAGCAGTGGACAGGGTAGGTCCTACGAGCAGTACTTC
NA,TRBV7-2,NA,TRBJ2-3,14,CASSPGSSTDTQYF,TGTGCCAGCAGCCCGGGGTCCAGCACAGATACGCAGTATTTT
few,TRBV4-1,NA,TRBJ2-5,15,CASSQTGLYQETQYF,TGCGCCAGCAGCCAAACAGGACTTTACCAAGAGACCCAGTACTTC
NA,TRBV28,NA,TRBJ1-2,13,CASRTVSNYGYTF,TGTGCCAGCCGGACAGTTTCTAACTATGGCTACACCTTC
NA,TRBV5-1,TRBD1,TRBJ1-2,16,CASSLDSEGTGAGYTF,TGCGCCAGCAGCTTGGACTCTGAGGGGACAGGGGCCGGCTACACCTTC
NA,TRBV23-1,TRBD1,TRBJ2-2,17,CASSFPGTGGADGELFF,TGCGCCAGCAGTTTCCCCGGGACAGGGGGCGCGGACGGGGAGCTGTTTTTT
NA,TRBV6-5,NA,TRBJ1-5,14,CASSYSANAQPQHF,TGTGCCAGCAGTTACTCCGCAAATGCTCAGCCCCAGCATTTT
NA,TRBV18,NA,TRBJ2-5,15,CASSALATGWETQYF,TGTGCCAGCTCAGCTCTAGCGACCGGGTGGGAGACCCAGTACTTC
NA,TRBV12-5,NA,TRBJ1-2,11,CASGGIYGYTF,TGTGCTAGTGGGGGGATTTATGGCTACACCTTC
NA,TRBV2,TRBD2,TRBJ2-1,14,CASSESGGVDEQFF,TGTGCCAGCAGTGAATCGGGGGGGGTAGATGAGCAGTTCTTC
NA,TRBV18,NA,TRBJ1-5,13,CASSPNTDQPQHF,TGTGCCAGCTCACCGAATACGGATCAGCCCCAGCATTTT
NA,TRBV27,TRBD2,TRBJ2-1,19,CASSFRGRLAGGSYNEQFF,TGTGCCAGCAGTTTTCGGGGGCGCCTGGCGGGAGGGTCCTACAATGAGCAGTTCTTC
NA,TRBV28,TRBD1,TRBJ1-1,15,CASSSWGQGNTEAFF,TGTGCCAGCAGTTCCTGGGGACAGGGTAACACTGAAGCTTTCTTT
NA,TRBV11-1,NA,TRBJ1-2,14,CASSLGDTGLGYTF,TGTGCCAGCAGCTTAGGGGATACGGGGCTTGGCTACACCTTC
NA,TRBV28,NA,TRBJ1-2,12,CAWGGQSYGYTF,TGTGCGTGGGGGGGGCAGAGCTATGGCTACACCTTC
NA,TRBV10-1,NA,TRBJ2-3,16,CASSDQVDRRTDTQYF,TGCGCCAGCAGTGACCAGGTAGACCGACGCACAGATACGCAGTATTTT
NA,TRBV30,NA,TRBJ2-2,13,CAWSLTQEGELFF,TGTGCCTGGAGCCTGACCCAGGAGGGGGAGCTGTTTTTT
once,TRBV7-9,NA,TRBJ2-2,14,CASTRTQGTGELFF,TGTGCCAGCACCCGGACGCAGGGGACCGGGGAGCTGTTTTTT
NA,TRBV7-9,TRBD1,TRBJ2-1,16,CASSSLTGVTNNEQFF,TGTGCCAGCAGCTCCTTGACAGGGGTTACAAACAATGAGCAGTTCTTC
NA,TRBV6-6,TRBD2,TRBJ2-5,14,CASSKPELAGAGYF,TGTGCCAGCAGCAAACCAGAACTAGCGGGGGCAGGGTACTTC
NA,TRBV27,NA,TRBJ2-3,15,CASSFNAYAESTQYF,TGTGCCAGCAGTTTTAACGCGTACGCCGAGAGTACGCAGTATTTT
NA,TRBV5-1,NA,TRBJ2-2,16,CASSKETGANTGELFF,TGCGCCAGCAGCAAAGAGACAGGCGCGAACACCGGGGAGCTGTTTTTT
NA,TRBV11-2,TRBD2,TRBJ2-2,15,CASSSTSGKAGELFF,TGTGCCAGCAGTTCTACTAGCGGGAAGGCCGGGGAGCTGTTTTTT